Described below is a single TCR beta chain sequence and its context. Its antigen is not identified. Given the absence of the conserved phenylalanine or tryptophan at the CDR3 end, a read error is likely. The library came from three nested PCR rounds adapted from ARM-PCR protocols. MiXCR, applied by TCRdb to the multiplex PCR reads, yields one record per CDR3 protein. The sample holds about 110,000 distinct CDR3 sequences, about 87% seen once. No cell sorting was done before RNA was extracted from the tissue. The data were obtained in a study of tumor and adjacent non-tumor tissue in lung cancer. Regarding the study as a whole: Top 100 clones took a larger repertoire share in normal lung. Compared with tumor, normal lung showed significantly lower TCR diversity.

With V trimmed by 4 bases and J by 6 bases, 18 bases remained unmatched. The CDR3 sequence is 18 residues long. Germline V lookup: CDR1 SQVTM, CDR2 ANQGSEA. The sequenced sample was lung tumor tissue. The TCR originated in a man aged 70-80 years with non-small cell lung cancer. V and J are TRBV29-1 and TRBJ2-6; TRBD2 agrees at 7 bases. The DNA for the CDR3 is TGCAGCGTTGTGGGGGAAAGGGGAGGGCCCTATGTGGCCAACGTCCTGACTTAC. Translating it yields CSVVGERGGPYVANVLTY.